This T cell receptor (beta chain) was observed in a study of human T cells and chemical hapten exposure. Overall study context: The scalp of each patient received a weekly diphenylcyclopropenone dose for the full roughly 24-week study.

Time point denoted: patch test 1, 2 weeks after DPC sensitization. Noted treatment: therapeutic diphenylcyclopropenone sensitization with weekly scalp DPC. The authors' total RNA extraction used unfractionated whole blood. This clonotype was counted between two and nine times. TCRdb processed the RACE reads anew with MiXCR; each CDR3 protein has one entry. This table holds around 39,000 distinct CDR3 sequences, around 6.4% found once. Trimming shortened V by 1 base and J by 0 bases, and 4 bases separated the two germline ends. This CDR3 spans 14 amino acids. The germline CDR1 and CDR2 sequences are LGHDT and YNNKEL (reference sequence).

This chain links TRBV3-1 with TRBJ1-3, with D hard to call. The sequence was obtained from a young woman with alopecia areata. Some clones in this sample may be carry-over from other donors' samples. The sample consisted of whole blood, taken in connection with sensitization to the hapten diphenylcyclopropenone (DPC). The CDR3 sequence is CASSQGSSGNTIYF. The DNA of the CDR3 is TGTGCCAGCAGCCAAGGAAGCTCTGGAAACACCATATATTTT. Combining the CDR3 with reference TRBV3-1 and TRBJ1-3 gives the whole variable domain DTAVSQTPKYLVTQMGNDKSIKCEQNLGHDTMYWYKQDSKKFLKIMFSYNNKELIINETVPNRFSPKSPDKAHLNLHINSLELGDSAVYFCASSQGSSGNTIYFGEGSWLTVV.